These T cell receptor beta chains were read from a single sample in a study of T cell changes during pregnancy in multiple sclerosis. Using immunoSEQ multiplex PCR, the repertoire was profiled, and TCRdb retains in-frame clones only, with some absent. Counted here are tens of thousands of clones, over 75% occurring once; the ten biggest clones make up 0.7%. Material: CD4+ T cells from peripheral blood mononuclear cells, obtained before pregnancy. The receptor set was obtained from a female donor with multiple sclerosis, enrolled in a pregnancy study. CDR3s include the opening cysteine and the closing phenylalanine or tryptophan. D genes are given only for firm matches. Not all rows give a size; the values are once, few, many and, for expanded clones, a class.

CDR3 protein: CASSQLKGQLINEKLFF
CDR3 DNA: TGTGCCAGCAGCCAATTGAAAGGACAACTTATTAATGAAAAACTGTTTTTT
D gene: -
clone size: -
J gene: TRBJ1-4
V gene: TRBV4-2

CDR3 protein: CASSLEGSGGTDTQYF
CDR3 DNA: TGTGCCAGCAGCTTAGAAGGGAGCGGGGGCACAGATACGCAGTATTTT
D gene: TRBD2
clone size: -
J gene: TRBJ2-3
V gene: TRBV11-2

CDR3 protein: CASSLGGLAGINEQFF
CDR3 DNA: TGCGCCAGCAGCTTGGGGGGACTAGCGGGAATAAATGAGCAGTTCTTC
D gene: TRBD2
clone size: -
J gene: TRBJ2-1
V gene: TRBV5-1

CDR3 protein: CASSYYRGVPSYEQYF
CDR3 DNA: TGTGCCAGCAGTTACTACCGGGGGGTCCCTTCCTACGAGCAGTACTTC
D gene: TRBD2
clone size: -
J gene: TRBJ2-7
V gene: TRBV6-5

CDR3 protein: CASSRLAGADEQFF
CDR3 DNA: TGTGCCAGCAGCAGACTAGCGGGAGCCGATGAGCAGTTCTTC
D gene: TRBD2
clone size: -
J gene: TRBJ2-1
V gene: TRBV7-3

CDR3 protein: CASSLYALEVGELFF
CDR3 DNA: TGTGCCAGCAGCCTCTACGCCTTAGAAGTCGGGGAGCTGTTTTTT
D gene: -
clone size: -
J gene: TRBJ2-2
V gene: TRBV5-4

CDR3 protein: CASSQGGGGYARAFF
CDR3 DNA: TGCGCCAGCAGCCAGGGTGGTGGAGGGTACGCTAGGGCTTTCTTT
D gene: -
clone size: -
J gene: TRBJ1-1
V gene: TRBV4-1

CDR3 protein: CASSLEILTDTQYF
CDR3 DNA: TGCGCCAGCAGCCTTGAGATCCTGACAGATACGCAGTATTTT
D gene: -
clone size: -
J gene: TRBJ2-3
V gene: TRBV5-1

CDR3 protein: CASNRDSGANVLTF
CDR3 DNA: TGTGCCAGCAATAGAGACTCTGGGGCCAACGTCCTGACTTTC
D gene: -
clone size: -
J gene: TRBJ2-6
V gene: TRBV6-1

CDR3 protein: CASSLAGGGRETQYF
CDR3 DNA: TGTGCCAGCAGCTTGGCCGGGGGGGGTCGAGAGACCCAGTACTTC
D gene: TRBD2
clone size: -
J gene: TRBJ2-5
V gene: TRBV5-4

CDR3 protein: CAWSGGDRRLGYTF
CDR3 DNA: TGTGCCTGGAGTGGGGGGGACAGGCGCCTTGGCTACACCTTC
D gene: TRBD1
clone size: -
J gene: TRBJ1-2
V gene: TRBV30

CDR3 protein: CASSEWQGDYGYTF
CDR3 DNA: TGTGCCAGCAGCGAATGGCAGGGGGACTATGGCTACACCTTC
D gene: TRBD1
clone size: once
J gene: TRBJ1-2
V gene: TRBV25-1

CDR3 protein: CASSPGQGTYGYTF
CDR3 DNA: TGTGCCAGTAGTCCCGGACAGGGGACTTATGGCTACACCTTC
D gene: TRBD1
clone size: once
J gene: TRBJ1-2
V gene: TRBV19

CDR3 protein: CASSVRTYNSPLHF
CDR3 DNA: TGTGCCAGCAGTGTAAGGACTTATAATTCACCCCTCCACTTT
D gene: -
clone size: -
J gene: TRBJ1-6
V gene: TRBV2

CDR3 protein: CASSLGAREQETQYF
CDR3 DNA: TGTGCCAGCAGTTTAGGGGCCAGAGAACAAGAGACCCAGTACTTC
D gene: -
clone size: -
J gene: TRBJ2-5
V gene: TRBV27

CDR3 protein: CASSSTSGSFSDEQFF
CDR3 DNA: TGTGCCAGCAGTAGTACTAGCGGGAGTTTTAGTGATGAGCAGTTCTTC
D gene: TRBD2
clone size: -
J gene: TRBJ2-1
V gene: TRBV2

CDR3 protein: CASSPDQGLGDNEQFF
CDR3 DNA: TGCGCCAGCAGCCCAGACCAGGGACTAGGGGACAATGAGCAGTTCTTC
D gene: TRBD2
clone size: -
J gene: TRBJ2-1
V gene: TRBV5-1

CDR3 protein: CALAPTNEKLFF
CDR3 DNA: TGTGCCTTGGCACCAACTAATGAAAAACTGTTTTTT
D gene: -
clone size: -
J gene: TRBJ1-4
V gene: TRBV30

CDR3 protein: CASSSGTVYEQYF
CDR3 DNA: TGTGCCAGCAGCTCCGGGACAGTATACGAGCAGTACTTC
D gene: TRBD1
clone size: -
J gene: TRBJ2-7
V gene: TRBV11-2

CDR3 protein: CASSECRGPYEQYF
CDR3 DNA: TGCGCCAGCAGTGAGTGTAGGGGGCCCTACGAGCAGTACTTC
D gene: TRBD1
clone size: -
J gene: TRBJ2-7
V gene: TRBV10-1

CDR3 protein: CASSDSGRLLHF
CDR3 DNA: TGTGCCAGCAGCGATAGCGGGCGGCTCTTGCACTTC
D gene: TRBD2
clone size: -
J gene: TRBJ2-4
V gene: TRBV28

CDR3 protein: CSVESGGSPEAFF
CDR3 DNA: TGCAGCGTTGAAAGTGGAGGGTCCCCTGAAGCTTTCTTT
D gene: -
clone size: -
J gene: TRBJ1-1
V gene: TRBV29-1

CDR3 protein: CASSLGPGLAQPQHF
CDR3 DNA: TGCGCCAGCAGCTTGGGACCAGGGCTGGCTCAGCCCCAGCATTTT
D gene: -
clone size: -
J gene: TRBJ1-5
V gene: TRBV5-1

CDR3 protein: CASTLTANYGYTF
CDR3 DNA: TGTGCCAGCACCCTAACTGCGAACTATGGCTACACCTTC
D gene: -
clone size: -
J gene: TRBJ1-2
V gene: TRBV6-6

CDR3 protein: CASSPRTGAGNQPQHF
CDR3 DNA: TGTGCCAGCAGTCCAAGGACAGGGGCTGGCAATCAGCCCCAGCATTTT
D gene: TRBD1
clone size: once
J gene: TRBJ1-5
V gene: TRBV27

CDR3 protein: CASRRQVFTGELFF
CDR3 DNA: TGTGCCAGCAGAAGACAGGTCTTCACCGGGGAGCTGTTTTTT
D gene: -
clone size: -
J gene: TRBJ2-2
V gene: TRBV6-5

CDR3 protein: CASSPLGGSSYNEQFF
CDR3 DNA: TGTGCCAGCTCACCACTCGGCGGGTCTTCCTACAATGAGCAGTTCTTC
D gene: -
clone size: -
J gene: TRBJ2-1
V gene: TRBV18

CDR3 protein: CASSPMTSGSYEQFF
CDR3 DNA: TGTGCCAGCTCACCGATGACTAGCGGGAGCTATGAGCAGTTCTTC
D gene: TRBD2
clone size: -
J gene: TRBJ2-1
V gene: TRBV18

CDR3 protein: CASSLVGRGRAEQYF
CDR3 DNA: TGTGCCAGCAGCTTAGTGGGCAGGGGTCGGGCCGAGCAGTACTTC
D gene: -
clone size: -
J gene: TRBJ2-7
V gene: TRBV7-9

CDR3 protein: CASSYGPEGGTDTQYF
CDR3 DNA: TGTGCCAGCAGTTACGGGCCGGAGGGCGGCACAGATACGCAGTATTTT
D gene: -
clone size: -
J gene: TRBJ2-3
V gene: TRBV6-6

CDR3 protein: CASSLSRRATEAFF
CDR3 DNA: TGTGCCAGCAGTTTATCGAGGAGAGCTACTGAAGCTTTCTTT
D gene: -
clone size: -
J gene: TRBJ1-1
V gene: TRBV27

CDR3 protein: CASRTIQGGGTEAFF
CDR3 DNA: TGTGCCAGCAGAACGATTCAGGGGGGTGGGACTGAAGCTTTCTTT
D gene: TRBD1
clone size: -
J gene: TRBJ1-1
V gene: TRBV6-5

CDR3 protein: CASRVTRSDTQYF
CDR3 DNA: TGTGCCAGCAGAGTGACTCGCAGCGATACGCAGTATTTT
D gene: -
clone size: -
J gene: TRBJ2-3
V gene: TRBV2

CDR3 protein: CASSRSGNTEAFF
CDR3 DNA: TGTGCCAGCAGCCGTTCGGGGAACACTGAAGCTTTCTTT
D gene: -
clone size: few
J gene: TRBJ1-1
V gene: TRBV5-4

CDR3 protein: CASSIGQGYTYEQYF
CDR3 DNA: TGTGCCAGCAGTATTGGACAGGGGTATACCTACGAGCAGTACTTC
D gene: TRBD1
clone size: -
J gene: TRBJ2-7
V gene: TRBV27